These 16 T cell receptor beta chains share one sample of origin, sequenced in a study of blood T cell repertoires in COVID-19. Sequencing was performed with immunoSEQ multiplex PCR; in TCRdb, only in-frame clones are kept and a portion is missing. The sample consists of 100,000 to 150,000 clones, roughly 78% of them appearing once. Input material: peripheral blood. These receptors originate from a man aged 55 to 69 with active or convalescent COVID-19.

CDR3 bases: TGTGCCAGCTCACCAGGGCGGGAACAGAATGAGCAGTTCTTC. Amino acid sequence: CASSPGREQNEQFF. This rearrangement joins TRBV18 to TRBJ2-1, with D perhaps matching TRBD2 (6 bases). Germline CDR1 reads KGHSH; CDR2 reads LQKENI. The V end was cut by 2 bases, the J end by 7 bases, with 12 bases between. The CDR3 has 14 residues.

The gene calls are TRBV7-2 and TRBJ2-1, with 8 bases lining up with TRBD2. This CDR3 region has 14 residues. V lost 5 bases to trimming and J lost 10 bases; unmatched junction nucleotides: 10. Germline V lookup: CDR1 SGHTA, CDR2 FQGNSA. This chain's CDR3 is CASSQGDSGMEQFF. The CDR3 coding sequence is TGTGCCAGCAGCCAAGGGGATAGCGGGATGGAGCAGTTCTTC.

The chain recombines TRBV4-2 with TRBJ2-2; TRBD2 aligns across 7 bases. The trim removed 4 bases at V and 0 bases at J, leaving 5 bases unmatched. Germline lookup yields CDR1 LGHNA and CDR2 YNFKEQ. The CDR3 is 16 amino acids. The CDR3 DNA reads TGTGCCAGCAGCCCTATGGCGGGGGCGAACACCGGGGAGCTGTTTTTT. It specifies CASSPMAGANTGELFF.

This clone was recorded many times. CDR3 residues: CASRPGQGNTQYF. The CDR3 DNA is TGCGCCAGCAGGCCGGGACAGGGAAATACACAGTACTTC. The V call is TRBV10-1, the J call TRBJ2-7; 9 bases agree with TRBD1. The CDR3 loop spans 13 amino acids. V gave up 6 bases and J gave up 10 bases; unmatched junction bases: 10. Germline CDR1 reads WNHNN; CDR2 reads SYGVQD (reference sequence).

V is TRBV19 and J is TRBJ1-1; 10 nucleotides match TRBD1. Germline V gene lookup returns CDR1 LNHDA and CDR2 SQIVND (reference sequence). This CDR3 has 14 amino acids. V shed 3 bases and J 5 bases; nucleotides not matched to a gene: 3. CDR3 protein: CASSIRTGGTEAFF. CDR3 sequence (DNA): TGTGCCAGTAGTATCCGGACAGGGGGGACTGAAGCTTTCTTT.

The V and J genes are TRBV27 and TRBJ1-2, with D unclear. The CDR3 loop spans 15 amino acids. CDR1 is MNHEY and CDR2 is SMNVEV in the germline V gene (reference sequence). V was clipped by 5 bases and J by 3 bases, with 16 bases between them. CDR3 in DNA: TGTGCCAGCAGTCCCACCTCCGGAGCCCACTATGGCTACACCTTC. The encoded protein is CASSPTSGAHYGYTF.

The rearrangement uses TRBV7-3 and TRBJ2-5; 10 bases are shared with TRBD1. V gave up 5 bases and J gave up 3 bases; unmatched junction bases: 6. The CDR3 totals 15 residues. Per the germline V gene, CDR1 is SGHTA and CDR2 is FQGTGA. The CDR3 spells CASSRDRGYEETQYF. The CDR3 nucleotides are TGTGCCAGCAGCCGGGACAGGGGCTATGAAGAGACCCAGTACTTC.

A single count supports this clone. The rearrangement uses TRBV28 and TRBJ1-4; D is perhaps TRBD1 (5 bases). This CDR3 contains 14 residues. Germline V CDR1 and CDR2: MDHEN, SYDVKM. V was clipped by 6 bases and J by 3 bases, with 11 bases between them. This CDR3 reads CASRFGGANEKLFF. The CDR3 DNA reads as TGTGCCAGCAGGTTCGGGGGAGCTAATGAAAAACTGTTTTTT. Full variable domain (rest looked up from reference TRBV28 and TRBJ1-4): DVKVTQSSRYLVKRTGEKVFLECVQDMDHENMFWYRQDPGLGLRLIYFSYDVKMKEKGDIPEGYSVSREKKERFSLILESASTNQTSMYLCASRFGGANEKLFFGSGTQLSVL.

The rearrangement links TRBV5-1 to TRBJ1-1; D possibly corresponds to TRBD1 (6 bases). Per the germline V gene, CDR1 is SGHRS and CDR2 is YFSETQ. The CDR3 sequence is 16 residues long. Trimming cost V 0 bases and J 0 bases, with 12 bases left between them. The CDR3 reads CASSLGTDGMNTEAFF. CDR3 coding DNA: TGCGCCAGCAGCTTGGGGACAGACGGCATGAACACTGAAGCTTTCTTT.

The chain has TRBV7-3 and TRBJ2-1; perhaps TRBD2 as D (7 bases). CDR1 is SGHTA, CDR2 FQGTGA, per germline. The V and J ends lost 6 bases and 0 bases respectively, with 24 bases between them. The CDR3 loop spans 19 amino acids. The CDR3 DNA reads TGTGCCAGCAGTCTGCGGGGGCAGATAGTCCTGAGCTCCTACAATGAGCAGTTCTTC. This codes for CASSLRGQIVLSSYNEQFF.

The chain couples TRBV11-3 to TRBJ2-5; TRBD1 matches 10 bases. Germline lookup yields CDR1 SGHNT and CDR2 YENEEA. J lost 3 bases, V lost 5 bases, and 6 bases had no gene match. This CDR3 has 15 amino acids. This chain's CDR3 is CASSRRTGGEETQYF. The CDR3 region has the DNA TGTGCCAGCAGCCGGAGGACAGGGGGAGAAGAGACCCAGTACTTC.

This chain connects TRBV5-1 to TRBJ1-4, with 8 bases lining up with TRBD1. CDR3 length: 15 residues. Germline lookup yields CDR1 SGHRS and CDR2 YFSETQ. After removal of 4 bases from V and 2 bases from J, the junction contained 4 bases not matched to a gene. CDR3 coding DNA: TGCGCCAGCAGCCCCGGACAGGGTACTAATGAAAAACTGTTTTTT. It yields the protein CASSPGQGTNEKLFF.

The rearrangement joins TRBV29-1 to TRBJ1-3; TRBD1 is a possible D gene (6 bases). CDR1 and CDR2 from the germline V gene are SQVTM and ANQGSEA. The CDR3 extends over 13 amino acids. With 6 bases removed from V and 4 bases from J, the gap between germline ends came to 13 bases. CDR3 nucleotides: TGCAGCGTGGAGCAGGGGTCGGGAAACACCATATATTTT. As protein: CSVEQGSGNTIYF.

This clone showed up just once. The chain combines TRBV18 with TRBJ2-7; a weak D match, TRBD1 (6 bases). In germline, CDR1 is KGHSH, CDR2 LQKENI. This CDR3 spans 14 amino acids. Trimming took off 5 bases at V and 5 bases at J, with 16 bases between the two ends. The CDR3 spells CASSSEQGTDEQYF. CDR3 bases: TGTGCCAGCTCATCCGAACAGGGAACCGACGAGCAGTACTTC.

The rearrangement links TRBV2 to TRBJ2-7; no firm D call. Trimming removed 7 bases at V and 1 base at J, with 14 bases between. This CDR3 has 14 amino acids. CDR1 SNHLY and CDR2 FYNNEI come from the germline V gene. The CDR3 DNA reads TGTGCCAGCATGGAACAGACCCTGTCCTACGAGCAGTACTTC. This gives the protein CASMEQTLSYEQYF.

The chain employs TRBV18 and TRBJ2-3, with 11 bases aligning to TRBD2. V lost 2 bases and J lost 5; bases outside the gene matches: 6. The CDR3 contains 16 residues. CDR1 is KGHSH and CDR2 is LQKENI in the germline V gene. CDR3 DNA sequence: TGTGCCAGCTCACCAGTAAGGCTAGCGGGAGGAGATACGCAGTATTTT. This gives the protein CASSPVRLAGGDTQYF. Together with reference TRBV18 and TRBJ2-3, the CDR3 gives the full variable domain: NAGVMQNPRHLVRRRGQEARLRCSPMKGHSHVYWYRQLPEEGLKFMVYLQKENIIDESGMPKERFSAEFPKEGPSILRIQQVVRGDSAAYFCASSPVRLAGGDTQYFGPGTRLTVL.